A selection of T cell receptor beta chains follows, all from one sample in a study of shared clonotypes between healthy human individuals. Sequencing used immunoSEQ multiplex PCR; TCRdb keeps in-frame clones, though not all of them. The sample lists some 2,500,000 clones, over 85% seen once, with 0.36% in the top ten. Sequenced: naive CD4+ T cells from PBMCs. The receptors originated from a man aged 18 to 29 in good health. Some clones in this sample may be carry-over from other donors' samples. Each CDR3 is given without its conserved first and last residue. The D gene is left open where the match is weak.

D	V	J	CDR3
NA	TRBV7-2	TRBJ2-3	ASSLVGLAGTDTQY
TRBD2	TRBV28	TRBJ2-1	ASSSPLLAGEGNEQF
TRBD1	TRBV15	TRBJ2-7	ATSRDRGPYEQY
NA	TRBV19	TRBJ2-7	ASSIGKSYEQY
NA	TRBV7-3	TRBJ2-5	ASSFTSRETQY
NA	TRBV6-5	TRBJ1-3	ASSLSGRPGNTIY
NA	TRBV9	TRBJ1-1	ASSVYTDGEAF
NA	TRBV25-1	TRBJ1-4	ASSQNTGVEKLF
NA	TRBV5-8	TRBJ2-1	ATAHGALYNEQF
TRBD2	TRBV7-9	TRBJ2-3	ASSLSGGRTDTQY
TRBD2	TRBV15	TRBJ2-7	ATSRGGASGSYEQY
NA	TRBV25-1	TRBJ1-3	ASGVYSGNTIY
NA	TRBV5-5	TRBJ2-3	ASSLALDTQY
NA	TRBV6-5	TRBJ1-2	ASSLSRLLGRGYT
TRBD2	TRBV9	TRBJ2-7	ASSSKPTYSGNYEQY
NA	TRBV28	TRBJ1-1	ASSPRPREAF
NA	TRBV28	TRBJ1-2	ASHFGTPDVYGYT
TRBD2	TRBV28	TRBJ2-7	ASSPGGSTSYEQY
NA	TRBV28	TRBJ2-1	ASSPGGSPNEQF
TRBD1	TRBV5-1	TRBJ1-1	ASSLADRPNTEAF
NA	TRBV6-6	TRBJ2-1	ASSADFNSYNEQF
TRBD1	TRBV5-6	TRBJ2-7	ASSFGDRNEQY
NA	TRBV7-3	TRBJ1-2	ASRITTAPHGYT